This is a list of T cell receptor beta chains from one sample in a study of T cells in Graves' hyperthyroidism and ophthalmopathy. One entry per CDR3 protein, called by TCRdb with MiXCR from the multiplex PCR reads. In the table there are around 340,000 distinct CDR3 sequences, over 15% of which are singletons. Material: blood. The receptors were gathered from a woman aged 40 to 55 with Graves' ophthalmopathy. CDR3s include the opening cysteine and the closing phenylalanine or tryptophan. The order of the fields is V gene, CDR3 protein.

V gene: TRBV6-1
CDR3 protein: CASSPNRVDQPQHF

V gene: TRBV20-1
CDR3 protein: CSAGNQETQYF

V gene: TRBV27
CDR3 protein: CASSGRGYQPQHF

V gene: TRBV15
CDR3 protein: CATSRTSGAQETQYF

V gene: TRBV4-3
CDR3 protein: CASSPNAWTSANTGELFF

V gene: TRBV12-3/TRBV12-4
CDR3 protein: CASSFMGDQVQPQHF

V gene: TRBV11-2
CDR3 protein: CASSRQAGVSYEQYF

V gene: TRBV6-1
CDR3 protein: CASSQGAGQPQHF

V gene: TRBV19
CDR3 protein: CASRDRGLGYYGYTF

V gene: TRBV11-1
CDR3 protein: CASSPRAAREQYF

V gene: TRBV9
CDR3 protein: CASSETGQLSPLHF

V gene: TRBV10-3
CDR3 protein: CAISESWETQYF

V gene: TRBV12-3/TRBV12-4
CDR3 protein: CASSLGTGAQPQHF

V gene: TRBV24-1
CDR3 protein: CATTAGSGADTQYF

V gene: TRBV7-2
CDR3 protein: CASSFSAGPYEQYF

V gene: TRBV12-3/TRBV12-4
CDR3 protein: CASSSSQTGSYEQYF

V gene: TRBV12-3/TRBV12-4
CDR3 protein: CASSRDRGETLTQAFF

V gene: TRBV28
CDR3 protein: CASSARTGGGAFF

V gene: TRBV5-6
CDR3 protein: CASSLAGQLTEAFF

V gene: TRBV6-1
CDR3 protein: CASRAGTAMSTEAFF

V gene: TRBV4-1
CDR3 protein: CASRRTGGNQPQHF

V gene: TRBV29-1
CDR3 protein: CSVYSYGYTF

V gene: TRBV6-1
CDR3 protein: CASTAYADGETQYF

V gene: TRBV12-3/TRBV12-4
CDR3 protein: CASGRGVEPQHF